The rows below give T cell receptor beta chains drawn from one sample of a study of T cells in Graves' hyperthyroidism and ophthalmopathy. A single record per CDR3 protein comes from TCRdb applying MiXCR to the multiplex PCR reads. Of a few hundred thousand distinct CDR3 sequences in the sample, approximately 17% were seen once. Sequencing was carried out using blood. Receptors were obtained from a woman under 30 with Graves' ophthalmopathy. The CDR3 runs from the conserved cysteine through the conserved F or W. A D gene is named only where the DNA matches it firmly. Some rows have no size entry. The others give once, few or many, or a class for an expanded clone.

j_gene,v_gene,abundance,d_gene,CDR3aa,CDR3nt
TRBJ1-4,TRBV28,few,-,CASSLGRRINEKLFF,TGTGCCAGCAGCCTGGGACGGCGGATTAATGAAAAACTGTTTTTT
TRBJ2-2,TRBV6-5,-,TRBD1,CASSYDRENGELFF,TGTGCCAGCAGTTACGACAGGGAGAACGGGGAGCTGTTTTTT
TRBJ1-5,TRBV7-2,-,-,CASSLGGVGRGDQPQHF,TGTGCCAGCAGCTTAGGGGGGGTGGGGAGAGGAGATCAGCCCCAGCATTTT
TRBJ2-5,TRBV27,many,-,CASSPGTSREETQYF,TGTGCCAGCAGTCCTGGAACGTCCAGGGAAGAGACCCAGTACTTC
TRBJ1-6,TRBV12-3/TRBV12-4,-,TRBD1,CASRANRGSNSPPHF,TGTGCCAGCAGGGCGAACAGGGGATCGAATTCACCCCCCCACTTT
TRBJ2-6,TRBV7-8,few,-,CASSPVRKSGANVLTF,TGTGCCAGCAGCCCCGTACGGAAATCTGGGGCCAACGTCCTGACTTTC
TRBJ1-1,TRBV28,many,TRBD1,CASSGTGAMNTEAFF,TGTGCCAGCAGTGGGACAGGAGCCATGAACACTGAAGCTTTCTTT
TRBJ2-1,TRBV5-1,few,TRBD1,CASSLDRRGSDEQFF,TGCGCCAGCAGCTTGGACCGCAGGGGGAGTGATGAGCAGTTCTTC
TRBJ2-1,TRBV20-1,once,TRBD2,CSVIPGLGGNEQFF,TGCAGTGTTATCCCCGGACTAGGAGGCAATGAGCAGTTCTTC
TRBJ2-5,TRBV20-1,-,TRBD2,CSAPRLAGGFLQETQYF,TGCAGTGCCCCTCGACTAGCGGGGGGCTTCCTCCAAGAGACCCAGTACTTC
TRBJ2-2,TRBV5-6,many,TRBD2,CASSLPGLAGNTGELFF,TGTGCCAGCAGCTTGCCCGGACTAGCGGGGAACACCGGGGAGCTGTTTTTT
TRBJ2-2,TRBV6-2/TRBV6-3,-,TRBD2,CASSYSMLAGVNTGELFF,TGTGCCAGCAGTTACTCTATGCTAGCGGGAGTCAACACCGGGGAGCTGTTTTTT
TRBJ2-1,TRBV28,many,TRBD2,CASIGLAGGPRFNEQFF,TGTGCCAGCATAGGACTAGCGGGGGGGCCGCGGTTTAATGAGCAGTTCTTC
TRBJ2-2,TRBV12-3/TRBV12-4,many,TRBD1,CASSFGQVNTGELFF,TGTGCCAGCAGTTTTGGACAGGTGAACACCGGGGAGCTGTTTTTT
TRBJ1-2,TRBV3-1,few,-,CASSQDNQFNYGYTF,TGTGCCAGCAGCCAAGATAACCAATTTAACTATGGCTACACCTTC
TRBJ2-7,TRBV12-3/TRBV12-4,many,TRBD1,CASSPGQGSVDEQYF,TGTGCCAGCAGTCCCGGACAGGGGTCAGTCGACGAGCAGTACTTC
TRBJ2-3,TRBV27,many,-,CASRRQALSTDTQYF,TGTGCCAGCAGAAGACAGGCCCTCAGCACAGATACGCAGTATTTT
TRBJ1-2,TRBV7-3,-,-,CASGVGYTF,TGTGCCAGCGGGGTGGGCTACACCTTC
TRBJ1-6,TRBV10-3,many,TRBD1,CAISQGQGDSPLHF,TGTGCCATCAGCCAGGGACAGGGTGATTCACCCCTCCACTTT
TRBJ2-1,TRBV30,many,-,CAWQLLHEQFF,TGTGCCTGGCAGTTACTTCATGAGCAGTTCTTC
TRBJ2-1,TRBV7-9,many,TRBD2,CASKLGTSGGAHNEQFF,TGTGCCAGCAAACTAGGGACTAGCGGGGGGGCCCACAATGAGCAGTTCTTC
TRBJ1-4,TRBV15,-,-,CATSRRQENEKLFF,TGTGCCACCAGCCGGCGACAGGAGAATGAAAAACTGTTTTTT
TRBJ1-5,TRBV20-1,few,TRBD1,CSARLYRGTNQPQHF,TGCAGTGCTAGACTTTACAGGGGAACTAATCAGCCCCAGCATTTT
TRBJ1-5,TRBV20-1,-,TRBD1,CSAQGGQYNQPQHF,TGCAGTGCCCAAGGGGGACAGTACAATCAGCCCCAGCATTTT
TRBJ1-1,TRBV20-1,-,-,CSARDSRFYTEAFF,TGCAGTGCTAGAGATTCCAGGTTCTACACTGAAGCTTTCTTT
TRBJ2-2,TRBV6-1,few,-,CASSLARDGELFF,TGTGCCAGCAGTCTCGCGAGGGACGGGGAGCTGTTTTTT
TRBJ2-1,TRBV7-2,-,TRBD2,CASSLPSGTSGNLEYNEQFF,TGTGCCAGCAGCCTCCCGAGCGGAACTAGCGGGAATTTAGAGTACAATGAGCAGTTCTTC
TRBJ1-2,TRBV7-9,few,-,CASSLKGELSGYTF,TGTGCCAGCAGCTTAAAAGGGGAGCTAAGCGGCTACACCTTC
TRBJ2-3,TRBV6-6,few,TRBD2,CASSYLAGITDTQYF,TGTGCCAGCAGTTACTTAGCGGGGATCACAGATACGCAGTATTTT
TRBJ1-4,TRBV29-1,-,-,CRVADSYATNEKLFF,TGCCGCGTTGCCGACAGCTACGCAACTAATGAAAAACTGTTTTTT